Described below is a single TCR beta chain sequence and its context. These data belong to a study of blood T cell repertoires in COVID-19. The CDR3 has 15 residues. Data came from immunoSEQ multiplex PCR; TCRdb stores just in-frame clones and leaves some out. The sample yields about 54,000 clones, around 84% seen once. This sequence was found in a man aged 50 to 60 with acute or convalescent COVID-19. Sequences were obtained from peripheral blood. J is TRBJ1-1 and V is TRBV21-1; the D segment call TRBD1 is taken from the table without a DNA check. TRBV21-1 constitutes a pseudogene. Written as DNA, the CDR3 is TGTGCCAGCAGCAAACCCCAGGGGTGGTACACTGAAGCTTTCTTT. This translates into CASSKPQGWYTEAFF.